This T cell receptor beta chain is drawn from a study of blood T cell repertoires in COVID-19. For the study at large: Samples came from the United States, Italy and Spain, spanning acute and convalescent COVID-19.

Germline V gene lookup returns CDR1 SNHLY and CDR2 FYNNEI. V dropped 3 bases and J dropped 6 bases, with 12 bases sitting between them. This CDR3 has 14 amino acids. Method: immunoSEQ multiplex PCR; TCRdb's copy keeps in-frame clones and lacks some. The sample records roughly 50,000 clones, 85% to 90% being singletons. The rearrangement links TRBV2 to TRBJ1-3; D is undetermined. Sequenced material: peripheral blood. The sequence was collected from an older man with acute or convalescent COVID-19. The CDR3 bases are TGTGCCAGCAGTGAGGAGGGTAGTAAAAACACCATATATTTT. Amino acid sequence: CASSEEGSKNTIYF.